A selection of T cell receptor beta chains follows, all from one sample in a study of identical twins. TCRdb analysed the 5' RACE reads with MiXCR anew, one entry per CDR3 protein. The sample lists a few hundred thousand distinct CDR3 sequences; around 8.3% were seen once. In addition, the sample was reused for a study of yellow fever vaccine responses in identical twins.

The specimen was CD8+ T cells sorted from blood. These receptors originate from a woman under 30 in good health. The CDR3 runs from the conserved cysteine through the conserved F or W. D genes are given only for firm matches. The listing skips clone size in some rows; elsewhere it reads once, few, many or a size class.

V gene: TRBV20-1; D gene: NA; J gene: TRBJ2-7; clone size: few; CDR3 length: 13; CDR3 DNA: TGCAGTGCTAGGGGGGACGCCGCCTACGAGCAGTACTTC; CDR3 protein: CSARGDAAYEQYF
V gene: TRBV4-2; D gene: NA; J gene: TRBJ1-5; clone size: few; CDR3 length: 17; CDR3 DNA: TGTGCCAGCAGCCAAGATGGGAGGGAGATCGGCAATCAGCCCCAGCATTTT; CDR3 protein: CASSQDGREIGNQPQHF
V gene: TRBV4-1; D gene: TRBD2; J gene: TRBJ2-1; clone size: few; CDR3 length: 16; CDR3 DNA: TGCGCCAGCAGTCCCCACGCTAGCGGGCTCTACAATGAGCAGTTCTTC; CDR3 protein: CASSPHASGLYNEQFF
V gene: TRBV5-1; D gene: NA; J gene: TRBJ2-7; clone size: many; CDR3 length: 15; CDR3 DNA: TGCGCCAGCAGCTTGCAGGGCAGAAGCTCCTACGAGCAGTACTTC; CDR3 protein: CASSLQGRSSYEQYF
V gene: TRBV18; D gene: NA; J gene: TRBJ2-7; clone size: few; CDR3 length: 15; CDR3 DNA: TGTGCCAGCTCACCGGCATCTGCAGGGCCGTACGAGCAGTACTTC; CDR3 protein: CASSPASAGPYEQYF
V gene: TRBV4-3; D gene: NA; J gene: TRBJ2-1; clone size: few; CDR3 length: 16; CDR3 DNA: TGCGCCAGCAGCCAAACAACGGGAGCACGTGACAATGAGCAGTTCTTC; CDR3 protein: CASSQTTGARDNEQFF
V gene: TRBV4-3; D gene: TRBD2; J gene: TRBJ2-5; clone size: NA; CDR3 length: 14; CDR3 DNA: TGCGCCAGCAGCCCCGGACTAGCGTCCGAGACCCAGTACTTC; CDR3 protein: CASSPGLASETQYF
V gene: TRBV20-1; D gene: TRBD2; J gene: TRBJ2-1; clone size: NA; CDR3 length: 16; CDR3 DNA: TGCAGTGCCAACTTACTAGCGCAGGCACAACACAATGAGCAGTTCTTC; CDR3 protein: CSANLLAQAQHNEQFF
V gene: TRBV4-3; D gene: NA; J gene: TRBJ2-3; clone size: NA; CDR3 length: 15; CDR3 DNA: TGCGCCAGCAGCCAAGAAGGCAGGGTCGGGGATACGCAGTATTTT; CDR3 protein: CASSQEGRVGDTQYF
V gene: TRBV4-1; D gene: NA; J gene: TRBJ2-5; clone size: many; CDR3 length: 13; CDR3 DNA: TGCGCCAGCAGCCAAGCGCCCCAAGAGACCCAGTACTTC; CDR3 protein: CASSQAPQETQYF
V gene: TRBV7-6; D gene: NA; J gene: TRBJ1-1; clone size: NA; CDR3 length: 13; CDR3 DNA: TGTGCCAGCAGCTCCCGGTGGAACACTGAAGCTTTCTTT; CDR3 protein: CASSSRWNTEAFF
V gene: TRBV7-6; D gene: NA; J gene: TRBJ1-1; clone size: few; CDR3 length: 13; CDR3 DNA: TGTGCCAGCCGGGGGGGGTTTAACACTGAAGCTTTCTTT; CDR3 protein: CASRGGFNTEAFF
V gene: TRBV29-1; D gene: TRBD2; J gene: TRBJ2-2; clone size: NA; CDR3 length: 16; CDR3 DNA: TGCAGCGTTGCAAATGTGGGAGGGAAAAACACCGGGGAGCTGTTTTTT; CDR3 protein: CSVANVGGKNTGELFF
V gene: TRBV7-9; D gene: TRBD1; J gene: TRBJ2-7; clone size: few; CDR3 length: 14; CDR3 DNA: TGTGCCAGCAGCCCGGACAGGGCCCCCTACGAGCAGTACTTC; CDR3 protein: CASSPDRAPYEQYF